This T cell receptor (beta chain) was sequenced during a study of CD8+ T cells in alopecia areata. Overall study findings and caveats: It was lesional scalp, especially alopecia totalis/universalis, that showed higher clonality than normal scalp.

Treatment given: oral pan-JAK inhibitor, 5-10 mg twice daily. RNA was isolated and reverse transcribed to cDNA, the sequencing template. Profiling relied on immunoSEQ multiplex PCR, and the TCRdb table lists in-frame clones only, not all of them. The sample has 100,000 to 120,000 clones, less than 60% seen once. In regard to this clone: Its antigen is unknown.

There are 17 residues in the CDR3. Germline assignment: CDR1 SGHTA and CDR2 FQGNSA. Germline trimming cut 5 bases from V and 1 base from J; bases unmatched to any gene: 7. The specimen was CD4+ T cells sorted from blood, collected at week 24, from a patient treated with tofacitinib. V usage is TRBV7-2 and J usage is TRBJ2-7; 14 bases align to TRBD2. The clonotype was recovered from a human donor with alopecia areata. CDR3 sequence reads: CASSLRLAGGLSYEQYF. The CDR3 DNA reads as TGTGCCAGCAGCCTACGACTAGCGGGGGGGCTTTCCTACGAGCAGTACTTC.